Listed below are T cell receptor beta chains from one sample, sequenced in a study of cytomegalovirus exposure and HLA in healthy donors. Data came from immunoSEQ multiplex PCR; TCRdb stores just in-frame clones and leaves some out. The data show 230,000 or so clones, 88% seen once. The sample consisted of PBMCs. These receptors were obtained from a young woman in good health and CMV-seronegative. CDR3s include the opening cysteine and the closing phenylalanine or tryptophan. The D gene is left open where the match is weak. Clone size appears in some rows only: once, few, many, or a class for an expanded clone.

TRBV19	TRBJ2-7	14	TRBD1	.	CASSIAAGTGEQYF	TGTGCCAGTAGTATAGCCGCAGGGACAGGTGAGCAGTACTTC
TRBV19	TRBJ2-1	15	.	.	CASSIGGPSYNEQFF	TGTGCCAGTAGTATCGGGGGGCCATCCTACAATGAGCAGTTCTTC
TRBV10-3	TRBJ2-7	14	.	.	CAISMMSPRGEQYF	TGTGCCATCAGTATGATGAGTCCCCGGGGCGAGCAGTACTTC
TRBV6-5	TRBJ2-7	15	TRBD1	.	CASSYGSGGIYEQYF	TGTGCCAGCAGTTACGGTTCAGGGGGCATCTACGAGCAGTACTTC
TRBV4-1	TRBJ1-2	15	.	.	CASSSLGIGRDGYTF	TGCGCCAGCAGCTCCCTGGGTATAGGGAGGGATGGCTACACCTTC
TRBV7-2	TRBJ2-7	16	TRBD2	.	CASSREGGAATYEQYF	TGTGCCAGCAGCCGGGAGGGCGGGGCAGCCACCTATGAGCAGTACTTC
TRBV7-2	TRBJ2-7	17	.	.	CASSLRVGGRGTYEQYF	TGTGCCAGCAGCTTAAGGGTTGGCGGGCGGGGAACCTACGAGCAGTACTTC
TRBV4-2	TRBJ2-7	14	TRBD2	.	CASSPLAGPYEQYF	TGTGCCAGCAGCCCACTAGCGGGACCCTACGAGCAGTACTTC
TRBV13	TRBJ1-2	15	TRBD1	.	CASSLLRQGHYGYTF	TGTGCCAGCAGCTTATTGAGACAGGGGCACTATGGCTACACCTTC
TRBV5-4	TRBJ1-5	13	TRBD1	.	CASSPDRDQPQHF	TGTGCCAGCAGCCCCGACAGGGATCAGCCCCAGCATTTT
TRBV7-3	TRBJ2-2	14	.	.	CASSQNGGTGELFF	TGTGCCAGCAGCCAAAATGGGGGGACCGGGGAGCTGTTTTTT
TRBV28	TRBJ1-2	14	TRBD1	once	CASTRDRGNYGYTF	TGTGCCAGCACCAGGGACAGGGGTAACTATGGCTACACCTTC
TRBV6-6	TRBJ2-7	12	.	.	CASSAGTYEQYF	TGTGCCAGCAGTGCCGGGACCTACGAGCAGTACTTC